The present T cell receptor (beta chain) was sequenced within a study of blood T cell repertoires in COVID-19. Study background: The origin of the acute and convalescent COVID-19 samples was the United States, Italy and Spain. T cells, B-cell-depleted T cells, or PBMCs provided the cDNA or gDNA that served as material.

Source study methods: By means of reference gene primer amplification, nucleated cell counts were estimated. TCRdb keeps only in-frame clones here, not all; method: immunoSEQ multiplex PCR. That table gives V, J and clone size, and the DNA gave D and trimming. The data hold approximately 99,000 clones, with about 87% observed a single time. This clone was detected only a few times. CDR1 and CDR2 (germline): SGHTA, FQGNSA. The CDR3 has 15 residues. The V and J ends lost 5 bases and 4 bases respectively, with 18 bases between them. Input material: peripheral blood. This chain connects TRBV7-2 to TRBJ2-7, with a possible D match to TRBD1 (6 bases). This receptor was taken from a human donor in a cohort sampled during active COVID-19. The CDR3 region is CASSRHLQGGYEQYF. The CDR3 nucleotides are TGTGCCAGCAGCCGGCACCTACAGGGTGGGTACGAGCAGTACTTC.